Shown below are 19 T cell receptor beta chains from a single sample sequenced in a study of molecular identifiers for immune sequencing clone quantification (dated by TCRdb to between 2017 and 2018). Library construction relied on PCR. Instrument used: NextSeq 500. TCRdb passed the public sequencing reads through fastp at Q25 and MiXCR, retaining productive beta sequences. CDR3 protein sequences are deduplicated, and each keeps its most common genes and DNA. For this sample there are under 600,000 distinct CDR3 sequences; less than 30% appear just once. Under 0.85% of the sample is held by the ten biggest clonotypes. The sequencing input was naive CD8+ T cells from blood, with Jurkat cell RNA spiked in. The cell subset or site label corresponds to: FACS-sorted CD8+CD4-CCR7+CD45RA+ naive T cells. These receptors originate from a human donor in good health. Some libraries in this study had Jurkat cell RNA spiked in.

The chain employs TRBV2 and TRBJ1-1; weak D call: TRBD1 (5 bases). The V and J ends lost 9 bases and 1 base respectively, with 21 bases between them. From germline, CDR1 is SNHLY and CDR2 FYNNEI. This CDR3 is built from 16 residues. CDR3 amino acids: CAREGGAGDENTEAFF. The CDR3 bases are TGTGCCAGGGAGGGAGGGGCTGGGGACGAGAACACTGAAGCTTTCTTT. The full variable domain, its missing parts supplied by reference TRBV2 and TRBJ1-1, is EPEVTQTPSHQVTQMGQEVILRCVPISNHLYFYWYRQILGQKVEFLVSFYNNEISEKSEIFDDQFSVERPDGSNFTLKIRSTKLEDSAMYFCAREGGAGDENTEAFFGQGTRLTVV.

The chain combines TRBV11-2 with TRBJ1-6; D is ambiguous. Trimming removed 5 bases at V and 6 bases at J, with 14 bases between. Germline lookup yields CDR1 SGHAT and CDR2 FQNNGV. The CDR3 is 15 amino acids. This chain's CDR3 is CASSTRPTPNSPLHF. CDR3 bases: TGTGCCAGCAGCACCCGGCCAACACCTAATTCACCCCTCCACTTT.

CDR3 nucleotide sequence: TGCGCCAGCAGCCTTAATCGCGGGACAGGGTATAACAATGAGCAGTTCTTC. Translated, it gives CASSLNRGTGYNNEQFF. The rearrangement links TRBV4-1 to TRBJ2-1; 9 nucleotides agree with TRBD1. CDR1 MGHRA and CDR2 YSYEKL come from the germline V gene. V was clipped by 4 bases and J by 5 bases; unmatched bases: 12. This CDR3 comprises 17 residues.

Only one count was recorded for this clonotype. Possible read error: a much larger clone is one base away. J is TRBJ2-4 and V is TRBV7-6; TRBD1 aligns across 8 bases. The germline CDR1 and CDR2 sequences are SGHVS and FNYEAQ. CDR3 length equals 15 residues. CDR3 protein: CASSLGDRGENIQNF. In nucleotides, the CDR3 is TGTGCCAGCAGCTTAGGAGACAGGGGAGAAAACATTCAGAACTTC.

This clonotype was seen a few times. The chain combines TRBV12-3 or TRBV12-4 with TRBJ2-1; D is undetermined. V was pared by 7 bases and J by 8 bases, with 27 bases between. The CDR3 covers 17 residues. The CDR3 here is CASTPGRENWREDEQFF. Here the CDR3 DNA reads TGTGCCAGCACACCGGGTCGAGAAAATTGGCGTGAGGATGAGCAGTTCTTC.

This clonotype was counted ten times or more. This chain connects TRBV29-1 to TRBJ2-7, with TRBD1 as a possible D gene (8 bases). V was clipped by 8 bases and J by 4 bases, with 15 bases between them. Germline V gene sequence: CDR1 SQVTM, CDR2 ANQGSEA. The CDR3 has 12 residues. The CDR3 loop is CSITGGGYEQYF. In nucleotides, the CDR3 is TGCAGCATTACAGGGGGAGGGTACGAGCAGTACTTC.

As concerns this clonotype: The junction does not match germline at one end; this may be a read error. The chain is built from TRBV7-9 and TRBJ1-4; 10 bases align to TRBD1. CDR3 length: 14 residues. Germline assignment: CDR1 SEHNR and CDR2 FQNEAQ (reference sequence). In nucleotides, the CDR3 is TGTACCAGCAGCTCGACAGGGGGCTCTGAAAAACTGTTTTTT. Its translation: CTSSSTGGSEKLFF. Combining the CDR3 with reference TRBV7-9 and TRBJ1-4 gives the whole variable domain DTGVSQNPRHKITKRGQNVTFRCDPISEHNRLYWYRQTLGQGPEFLTYFQNEAQLEKSRLLSDRFSAERPKGSFSTLEIQRTEQGDSAMYLCTSSSTGGSEKLFFGSGTQLSVL.

The rearrangement uses TRBV9 and TRBJ1-5; unclear D gene. The V end was cut by 7 bases, the J end by 5 bases, with 13 bases between. Germline lookup yields CDR1 SGDLS and CDR2 YYNGEE. The CDR3 has 13 residues. CDR3 sequence reads: CASYITIHQPQHF. The CDR3 nucleotides are TGTGCCAGCTATATCACAATACATCAGCCCCAGCATTTT.

This clonotype occurred a few times. This rearrangement joins TRBV5-1 to TRBJ2-7; weak D call: TRBD2 (5 bases). Trimming shortened V by 0 bases and J by 6 bases, and 10 bases separated the two germline ends. Germline V CDR1 and CDR2: SGHRS, YFSETQ. This CDR3 has 13 amino acids. CDR3 loop: CASSLEPGGEQYF. CDR3 DNA: TGCGCCAGCAGCTTGGAGCCAGGAGGCGAGCAGTACTTC.

This clonotype was picked up a small number of times. The V and J genes are TRBV25-1 and TRBJ2-1; D is unresolved. The CDR3 sequence is 10 residues long. The germline CDR1 and CDR2 sequences are MGHDK and SYGVNS. V was cut by 6 bases and J by 5 bases, with 2 bases left in between. The DNA for the CDR3 is TGTGCCAGCAGACACAATGAGCAGTTCTTC. It is translated as CASRHNEQFF. Based on the CDR3 plus reference TRBV25-1 and TRBJ2-1, the full variable domain is EADIYQTPRYLVIGTGKKITLECSQTMGHDKMYWYQQDPGMELHLIHYSYGVNSTEKGDLSSESTVSRIRTEHFPLTLESARPSHTSQYLCASRHNEQFFGPGTRLTVL.

About this clonotype: A junction end diverges from the germline sequence, so it may reflect a read error. The chain joins TRBV11-2 to TRBJ1-2; D is unresolved. The length of the CDR3 is 16 residues. Germline CDR1 SGHAT, CDR2 FQNNGV. CDR3 DNA: TGTGCCAGCAGCTTAGAGGTTGCCCGAGCTAACTATGGCTACGCCTTC. This gives the protein CASSLEVARANYGYAF.

The CDR3 reads CASSLEGSLDYGYTF. In nucleotides, the CDR3 is TGTGCCAGCAGCTTAGAGGGGTCATTGGACTATGGCTACACCTTC. The chain uses TRBV13 and TRBJ1-2; possibly TRBD1 for D (5 bases). CDR3 size: 15 residues. The germline V gene encodes CDR1 PRHDT and CDR2 FYEKMQ (reference sequence). V shed 1 base and J shed 3 bases, with 12 bases lying between them.

V and J are TRBV12-3 or TRBV12-4 and TRBJ1-2; D is unclear. The CDR3 extends over 12 amino acids. Deletions cut 6 bases from V and 5 bases from J, with 10 bases between. The CDR3 loop is CASSTVGYGYTF. The CDR3 bases are TGTGCCAGCAGCACGGTCGGATATGGCTACACCTTC.

About this clonotype: Relative to the germline gene, one junction end is altered; a read error may explain this. V and J are TRBV11-2 and TRBJ1-4, with D possibly TRBD1 on 5 matching bases. This CDR3 has 15 residues. Germline lookup yields CDR1 SGHAT and CDR2 FQNNGV. The CDR3 region is CASSLGGTRNEKLFF. The DNA of the CDR3 is TGTGCCAGCAGCCTCGGCGGGACGCGCAATGAAAAACTGTTTTTC.

Many counts were recorded for this clonotype. The chain recombines TRBV19 with TRBJ1-2; D gene ambiguous. V was cut by 10 bases and J by 1 base, with 13 bases left in between. The CDR3 runs to 13 residues. Germline CDR1 is LNHDA and CDR2 is SQIVND (reference sequence). The chain's CDR3 is CATLAANNYGYTF. The CDR3 bases are TGTGCCACGCTTGCAGCTAATAACTATGGCTACACCTTC.

This clonotype was seen more than once but under ten times. This sequence joins TRBV28 and TRBJ2-1; D gene unclear. With 5 bases removed from V and 3 bases from J, the gap between germline ends came to 8 bases. The CDR3 sequence is 13 residues long. Germline V gene lookup returns CDR1 MDHEN and CDR2 SYDVKM. The CDR3 DNA follows: TGTGCCAGCAGTCCTCAGGTCTACAATGAGCAGTTCTTC. Residues: CASSPQVYNEQFF.

This clonotype showed up just a few times. This chain links TRBV12-5 with TRBJ1-5; 8 bases are shared with TRBD1. Trimming cost V 3 bases and J 2 bases; bases outside gene matches: 3. CDR3 length: 15 residues. The V gene's germline CDR1 is LGHNT and CDR2 FRNRAP. CDR3: CASGLQGVGNQPQHF. The CDR3 bases are TGTGCTAGTGGTTTACAGGGGGTCGGCAATCAGCCCCAGCATTTT.

In this sample, this clonotype turned up a few times. The CDR3 region has the DNA TGTGCCAGCAGCATTCTGGGACTAGCAGATAGTCCCCAGTACTTC. Its translation is CASSILGLADSPQYF. The genes are TRBV9 and TRBJ2-5, with 9 bases matching TRBD2. CDR1 SGDLS and CDR2 YYNGEE come from the germline V gene. V was clipped by 4 bases and J by 9 bases; unmatched bases: 13. The CDR3 runs 15 residues.

This rearrangement joins TRBV4-3 to TRBJ2-7; 10 bases agree with TRBD2. The CDR3 has 18 amino acids. In germline, CDR1 is LGHNA, CDR2 YSLEER. V lost 0 bases and J lost 4; bases outside the gene matches: 12. CDR3 in amino acids: CASSQDYSSGRAVYEQYF. DNA for the CDR3: TGCGCCAGCAGCCAAGATTACTCCAGCGGGAGGGCCGTGTACGAGCAGTACTTC.